This entry concerns a single T cell receptor (beta chain). The antigen it binds to is not known. Qualities for individual bases were not recorded, and no much larger clone is one base off. The data derive from a study of T cell responses to AZD1222 COVID-19 vaccine (dated by TCRdb to 2020 to 2023). Looking at the study overall: TCR sequencing covered 230 to 250 trial participants: 200 to 220 given two doses of AZD1222 and 26 given two doses of MenACWY control vaccine. Trial participants were enrolled by age into 18-55, 56-69 and 70-plus year subgroups, with roughly 160, 29 and 62 TCR-sequenced participants respectively.

Overall study results and their limits: After two AZD1222 doses, both the breadth and the depth of spike-specific TCRs were significantly higher than at day 0 and than in MenACWY recipients. Vaccine-associated CD4 TCRs spanned the whole spike protein, with dominant responses in regions 160-218 and 743-854. Reportedly, almost half of the unique spike-specific TCRs recognized epitopes lying outside the regions that are mutated in the B.1.351 and B.1.1.7 variants. Because no samples from the day 14 peak response were available, repertoires could be characterized only after the peak T cell response. In the small 56-69-year group, the increase in depth fell short of significance, most likely because of low power. Conclusions about previously exposed vaccinees were limited because only five to seven AZD1222 recipients were SARS-CoV-2 seropositive at baseline. Most participants were white British and females outnumbered males, and the authors suggested that clonal diversity may have been underestimated.

The CDR3 regions of human TCRbeta chains were analyzed by immunosequencing. The source study handled its data this way. Repertoire TCRs were checked for matches against a reference library of SARS-CoV-2-specific TCRs that had been generated using the MIRA antigen-specificity platform. Breadth was defined as the fraction of unique TCRs that were SARS-CoV-2-associated, and depth was defined as the fraction of total T cells that were SARS-CoV-2-associated. Using the MIRA data, each spike-specific TCR was assigned both to the spike region to which the TCR was reactive and to a CD4 or CD8 class. Log10-transformed breadth and depth values were compared by one-way ANOVA with Sidak's multiple comparisons tests. This immuneACCESS table, as held by TCRdb, lists in-frame sequences with V and J called but not all clones. Of the missing ones, under half trace to an unresolved V gene in checked studies; the others have no known cause. V and J calls and clone size come straight from that table; D and trimming were deduced from the DNA. The sample contains some 140,000 clones, roughly 86% of them found a single time. The ten largest clones take up about 6% of the sample.

Deletion took 0 bases off V and 4 bases off J, with a span of 3 bases between the germline ends. Including the terminal cysteine and phenylalanine, the CDR3 comprises 12 residues. Only CDR3 DNA is held: 36 bases, read in frame from base 1. The germline V gene supplies CDR1 MNHEY and CDR2 SVGAGI. This specimen's time point label, interpreted: about 28 days (+/-7) after the second vaccine dose. AZD1222 recipients given second doses at about 4 weeks or at about 12 weeks were pooled, since spike-specific TCR depth and breadth were not found to differ between the two schedules. The vaccinee samples were drawn from two UK trials, COV001 and COV002, one of which was a single-blind randomized controlled phase 2/3 trial testing AZD1222 (ChAdOx1 nCoV-19) in healthy adults. Trial participant PBMC samples were collected at day 0 and day 28 after the second dose for TCRbeta chain sequencing.

Sequencing used peripheral blood, obtained 28 days after the second AZD1222 dose. The TCR sequence derives from an adult who received the AZD1222 COVID-19 vaccine. The V and J genes are TRBV6-5 and TRBJ2-5, with the D gene call left open. The sequenced DNA: TGTGCCAGCAGTTACTCGGCAGAGACCCAGTACTTC. This sequence encodes CASSYSAETQYF.